This is a list of T cell receptor beta chains from one sample in a study of CD8 T cells in ankylosing spondylitis. TCRdb called the 5' RACE reads again in MiXCR, with one record for every CDR3 protein. Altogether 150,000 to 250,000 distinct CDR3 sequences are present, more than 10% being singletons, with the ten largest covering about 15%. The sequenced sample consisted of blood, either unsorted or a sorted T cell fraction (not recorded which). These receptors came from a male donor with ankylosing spondylitis or in good health (not recorded which). CDR3s include the opening cysteine and the closing phenylalanine or tryptophan. Each record gives: V gene, J gene, clone size, D gene, CDR3 protein, CDR3 DNA. The D gene is left open where the match is weak. Some rows have no size entry. The others give once, few or many, or a class for an expanded clone.

>TRBV20-1|TRBJ1-2|.|.
CSAPRTATISNYGYTF
TGCAGTGCCCCGAGGACAGCGACCATCTCTAACTATGGCTACACCTTC
>TRBV5-5|TRBJ2-5|few|TRBD2
CASSHILAGSHQETQYF
TGTGCCAGCAGCCACATACTAGCGGGGTCACACCAAGAGACCCAGTACTTC
>TRBV6-1|TRBJ2-1|few|.
CASSDAASVGNEQFF
TGTGCCAGCAGTGATGCGGCTAGCGTCGGAAATGAGCAGTTCTTC
>TRBV6-5|TRBJ2-1|few|.
CASSYSWDSSYNEQFF
TGTGCCAGCAGTTACTCCTGGGATAGCTCCTACAATGAGCAGTTCTTC
>TRBV12-3/TRBV12-4|TRBJ2-3|.|.
CASSLAAVRPRTDTQYF
TGTGCCAGCAGTTTAGCGGCGGTTAGACCCCGCACAGATACGCAGTATTTT
>TRBV12-3/TRBV12-4|TRBJ2-5|many|TRBD1
CASSWTGGPSQETQYF
TGTGCCAGCAGCTGGACAGGGGGGCCTTCCCAAGAGACCCAGTACTTC
>TRBV29-1|TRBJ2-1|few|TRBD2
CSVESAGVWYEQFF
TGCAGCGTTGAATCCGCGGGAGTTTGGTATGAGCAGTTCTTC
>TRBV3-1|TRBJ2-1|few|TRBD2
CASSTGLVGEGEQFF
TGTGCCAGCAGCACAGGCCTAGTTGGGGAGGGTGAGCAGTTCTTC
>TRBV18|TRBJ2-3|few|.
CASSPSTDPTDTQYF
TGTGCCAGCTCACCATCGACAGACCCCACGGATACGCAGTATTTT
>TRBV5-6|TRBJ2-7|many|TRBD1
CASSLQGNPYEQYF
TGTGCCAGCAGCTTACAGGGGAACCCCTACGAGCAGTACTTC
>TRBV7-9|TRBJ1-1|.|.
CASSKPGDTEAFF
TGTGCCAGCAGCAAACCAGGGGACACTGAAGCTTTCTTT
>TRBV29-1|TRBJ2-3|few|TRBD1
CSVEGGDRSEYF
TGCAGCGTTGAAGGAGGGGACAGGAGCGAGTATTTT
>TRBV7-2|TRBJ2-5|.|.
CASSSREGADQETQYF
TGTGCCAGCAGCTCCCGGGAGGGGGCCGACCAAGAGACCCAGTACTTC
>TRBV5-1|TRBJ2-5|.|.
CASSLVGATIQETQYF
TGCGCCAGCAGCTTGGTAGGCGCGACAATCCAAGAGACCCAGTACTTC
>TRBV12-3/TRBV12-4|TRBJ2-5|.|TRBD1
CASSFAGGIGRETQYF
TGTGCCAGCAGTTTCGCAGGGGGCATCGGTAGAGAGACCCAGTACTTC
>TRBV4-1|TRBJ1-1|.|TRBD1
CASSRRTGPLNTEAFF
TGCGCCAGCAGCCGCCGGACAGGTCCTTTGAACACTGAAGCTTTCTTT
>TRBV12-5|TRBJ2-1|.|TRBD2
CASEKYRVPAAGGPNEQFF
TGTGCTAGTGAAAAGTATCGAGTACCCGCGGCGGGAGGGCCGAATGAGCAGTTCTTC
>TRBV5-1|TRBJ2-4|.|.
CASSLVEGDVTTLLAKNIQYF
TGCGCCAGCAGCTTGGTTGAAGGGGACGTGACGACTCTCCTAGCCAAAAACATTCAGTACTTC
>TRBV7-9|TRBJ1-5|.|.
CASSIGDQPQHF
TGTGCCAGCAGCATCGGTGATCAGCCCCAGCATTTT
>TRBV11-3|TRBJ1-1|few|TRBD1
CASIPYQGAAFWNTEAFF
TGTGCCAGCATTCCTTACCAGGGGGCCGCGTTTTGGAACACTGAAGCTTTCTTT
>TRBV4-1|TRBJ2-7|few|.
CASSQLGHGLAGLEQYF
TGCGCCAGCAGCCAACTGGGCCACGGACTTGCAGGCCTCGAGCAGTACTTC
>TRBV5-1|TRBJ1-2|.|.
CASSFLSGDPYGYTF
TGCGCCAGCAGCTTCTTGTCAGGGGATCCCTATGGCTACACCTTC
>TRBV2|TRBJ2-3|few|TRBD2
CASSELTSGDTDTQYF
TGTGCCAGCAGTGAACTCACTAGCGGGGATACAGATACGCAGTATTTT
>TRBV2|TRBJ2-3|.|TRBD1
CASSVTGTGSPDTQYF
TGTGCCAGCAGTGTTACCGGGACAGGGAGTCCAGATACGCAGTATTTT
>TRBV2|TRBJ2-1|.|.
CASSEGERLYNEQFF
TGTGCCAGCAGTGAAGGGGAGCGATTGTACAATGAGCAGTTCTTC
>TRBV7-2|TRBJ2-1|few|.
CASSARTDEQFF
TGTGCCAGCAGCGCCAGGACGGACGAGCAGTTCTTC
>TRBV5-1|TRBJ2-3|few|TRBD1
CASSFGTGASSTDTQYF
TGCGCCAGCAGCTTCGGGACAGGAGCTTCTAGCACAGATACGCAGTATTTT
>TRBV5-1|TRBJ2-1|many|TRBD2
CASSLGLAGWGKSPYNEQFF
TGCGCCAGCAGCTTGGGACTAGCGGGATGGGGAAAGAGCCCCTACAATGAGCAGTTCTTC
>TRBV27|TRBJ2-3|many|.
CASSYGDLTDTQYF
TGTGCCAGCAGTTATGGGGATCTCACAGATACGCAGTATTTT
>TRBV7-9|TRBJ2-3|.|.
CASSTVGGGTDTQYF
TGTGCCAGCAGCACCGTAGGGGGGGGAACAGATACGCAGTATTTT
>TRBV9|TRBJ2-7|many|TRBD2
CASSVALAGVEQYF
TGTGCCAGCAGCGTAGCACTAGCGGGAGTCGAGCAGTACTTC
>TRBV5-1|TRBJ1-1|.|.
CASSLPKDRFPNTEAFF
TGCGCCAGCAGCCTACCGAAGGACCGCTTCCCGAACACTGAAGCTTTCTTT
>TRBV20-1|TRBJ1-5|few|.
CSARTRGPGSNQPQHF
TGCAGTGCTAGGACAAGGGGCCCAGGATCCAATCAGCCCCAGCATTTT
>TRBV4-1|TRBJ2-7|.|.
CASSQPGGGYEQYF
TGCGCCAGCAGCCAACCTGGGGGTGGCTACGAGCAGTACTTC
>TRBV7-9|TRBJ2-1|.|.
CASSDRGLNEQFF
TGTGCCAGCAGCGACCGGGGTCTCAATGAGCAGTTCTTC
>TRBV7-9|TRBJ2-3|few|.
CASSPPWGVGTDTQYF
TGTGCCAGCAGCCCCCCATGGGGAGTCGGCACAGATACGCAGTATTTT
>TRBV29-1|TRBJ2-1|.|.
CSVERRLEAEQFF
TGCAGCGTTGAGAGACGTTTGGAGGCTGAGCAGTTCTTC
>TRBV30|TRBJ2-1|.|TRBD2
CAWSSGTSYNEQFF
TGTGCCTGGAGTAGCGGGACCTCCTACAATGAGCAGTTCTTC